The following is a TCR beta chain sequence with its context. CDR1 and CDR2 from the germline V gene are LGHDT and YNNKEL (reference sequence). The CDR3 contains 14 residues. Trimming left V 0 bases short and J 7 bases short, with 12 bases between. This record comes from a study of blood T cell repertoires in COVID-19. Across the whole study: Whether acute or convalescent, the COVID-19 samples came from the United States, Italy and Spain. PBMCs, B-cell-depleted T cells, or T cells provided the cDNA or gDNA that made up the material.

Methods used by the authors: Scientists estimated how many nucleated cells there were by amplifying reference gene primers. Here immunoSEQ multiplex PCR was the method, and the copy in TCRdb shows in-frame clones only, minus some. V and J calls and clone size are as listed in that table; D and trimming were resolved from the DNA. The sample includes 180,000 or so clones, more than 85% of them seen just once. The sample comprised peripheral blood. The receptor was derived from a woman in her 30s with active or convalescent COVID-19. The chain carries TRBV3-1 (or the pseudogene TRBV3-2) and TRBJ1-2, with a tentative D call TRBD1 (5 bases). CDR3 in amino acids: CASSQDVGLGGYTF. The CDR3 coding sequence is TGTGCCAGCAGCCAAGATGTGGGGCTAGGTGGCTACACCTTC.